This TCR beta chain comes out of a study of blood T cell repertoires in COVID-19. Study-wide context: Sites in the United States, Italy and Spain provided acute and convalescent COVID-19 samples. Sources were T cells, B-cell-depleted T cells, or PBMCs; the material itself was cDNA or gDNA.

Per the study methods: How many nucleated cells were present was estimated from reference gene primer amplification. Data came from immunoSEQ multiplex PCR; TCRdb stores just in-frame clones and leaves some out. V, J and clone size derive from that table, while D and trimming were established from the DNA sequence. The table records 200,000 to 300,000 clones, over 75% of them present only once. There are 14 residues in the CDR3. The germline V gene has CDR1 KGHSH and CDR2 LQKENI. V shed 2 bases and J shed 4 bases, with 10 bases lying between them. The sequenced material came from peripheral blood. V usage is TRBV18 and J usage is TRBJ2-3; D may be TRBD1 (6 bases). The TCR sequence derives from a woman aged 45 to 65 with acute or convalescent COVID-19. The CDR3 DNA follows: TGTGCCAGCTCACCAGTTGGGGGCCCAGATACGCAGTATTTT. It translates to CASSPVGGPDTQYF.